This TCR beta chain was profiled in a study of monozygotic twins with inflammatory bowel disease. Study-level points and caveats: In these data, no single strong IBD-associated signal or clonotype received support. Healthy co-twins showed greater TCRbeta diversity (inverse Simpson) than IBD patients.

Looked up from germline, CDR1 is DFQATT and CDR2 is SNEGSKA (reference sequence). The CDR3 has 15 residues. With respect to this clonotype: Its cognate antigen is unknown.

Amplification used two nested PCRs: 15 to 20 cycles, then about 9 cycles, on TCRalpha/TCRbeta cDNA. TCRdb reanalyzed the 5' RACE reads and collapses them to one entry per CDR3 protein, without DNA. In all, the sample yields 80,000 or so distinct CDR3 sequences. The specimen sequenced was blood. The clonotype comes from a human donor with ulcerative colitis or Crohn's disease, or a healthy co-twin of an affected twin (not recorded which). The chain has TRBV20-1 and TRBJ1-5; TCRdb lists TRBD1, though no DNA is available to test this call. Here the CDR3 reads CSARQGAWSNQPQHF.